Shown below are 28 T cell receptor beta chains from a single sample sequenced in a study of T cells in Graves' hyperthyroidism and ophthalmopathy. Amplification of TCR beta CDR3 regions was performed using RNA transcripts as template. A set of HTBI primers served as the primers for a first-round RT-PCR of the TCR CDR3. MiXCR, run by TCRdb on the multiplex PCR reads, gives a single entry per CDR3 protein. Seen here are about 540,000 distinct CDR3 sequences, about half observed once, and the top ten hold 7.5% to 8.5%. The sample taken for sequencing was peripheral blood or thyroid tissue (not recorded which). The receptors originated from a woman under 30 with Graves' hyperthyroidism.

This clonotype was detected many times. As DNA, the CDR3 is TGTGCCAGCAGTTTCCTGGGGACTAGCGGGAGTTCGTGGGAGACCCAGTACTTC. Translating gives CASSFLGTSGSSWETQYF. This chain joins TRBV2 and TRBJ2-5, with 14 bases lining up with TRBD2. After removal of 5 bases from V and 5 bases from J, the junction contained 13 bases not matched to a gene. Germline-derived CDR1 and CDR2 are SNHLY and FYNNEI. The CDR3 consists of 18 residues.

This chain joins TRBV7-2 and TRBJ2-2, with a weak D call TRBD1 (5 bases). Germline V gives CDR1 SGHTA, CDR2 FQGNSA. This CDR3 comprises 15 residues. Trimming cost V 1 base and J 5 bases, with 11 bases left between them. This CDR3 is CASSLGGYQTGELFF. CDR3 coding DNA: TGTGCCAGCAGCTTAGGGGGCTATCAAACCGGGGAGCTGTTTTTT.

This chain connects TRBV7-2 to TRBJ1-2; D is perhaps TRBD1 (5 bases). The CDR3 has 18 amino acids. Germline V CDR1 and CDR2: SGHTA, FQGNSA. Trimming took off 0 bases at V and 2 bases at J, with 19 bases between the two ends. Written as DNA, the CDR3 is TGTGCCAGCAGCTTAGCGGACTACCCGGCAGGGCTCAACTATGGCTACACCTTC. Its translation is CASSLADYPAGLNYGYTF.

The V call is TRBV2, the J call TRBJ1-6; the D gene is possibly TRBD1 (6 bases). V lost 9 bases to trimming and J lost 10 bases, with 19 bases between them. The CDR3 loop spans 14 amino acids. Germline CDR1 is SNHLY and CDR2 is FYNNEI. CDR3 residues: CARQAAGATSPLHF. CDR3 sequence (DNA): TGTGCCAGACAGGCCGCGGGGGCGACATCACCCCTCCACTTT.

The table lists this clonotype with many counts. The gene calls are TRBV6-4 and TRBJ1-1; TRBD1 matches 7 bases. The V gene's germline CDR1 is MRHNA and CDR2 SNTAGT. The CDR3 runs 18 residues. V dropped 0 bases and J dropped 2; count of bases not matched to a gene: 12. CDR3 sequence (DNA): TGTGCCAGCAGTGACTCGATTTCCCCGGGACAGACTAACACTGAAGCTTTCTTT. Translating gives CASSDSISPGQTNTEAFF.

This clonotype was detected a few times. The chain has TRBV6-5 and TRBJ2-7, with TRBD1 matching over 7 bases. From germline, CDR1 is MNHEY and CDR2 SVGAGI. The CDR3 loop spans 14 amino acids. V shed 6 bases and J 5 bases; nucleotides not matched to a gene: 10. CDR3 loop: CASRRGGATHEQYF. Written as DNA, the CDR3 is TGTGCCAGCAGAAGAGGGGGCGCAACCCACGAGCAGTACTTC.

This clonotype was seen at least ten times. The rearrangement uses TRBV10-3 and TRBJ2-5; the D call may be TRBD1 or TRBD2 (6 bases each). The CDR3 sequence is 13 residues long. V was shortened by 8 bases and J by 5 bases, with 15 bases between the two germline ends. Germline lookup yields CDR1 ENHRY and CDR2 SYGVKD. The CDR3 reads CAIADSGGETQYF. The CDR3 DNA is TGTGCCATCGCGGACAGCGGAGGGGAGACCCAGTACTTC.

CDR3 sequence (DNA): TGCAGCGTCCGCTTACAGGGCCAGGAGACCCAGTACTTC. Residues: CSVRLQGQETQYF. This sequence joins TRBV29-1 and TRBJ2-5; D is possibly TRBD1 (6 bases). Germline values: CDR1 SQVTM, CDR2 ANQGSEA. The CDR3 length is 13 residues. The V and J ends lost 6 bases and 5 bases respectively, with 16 bases between them.

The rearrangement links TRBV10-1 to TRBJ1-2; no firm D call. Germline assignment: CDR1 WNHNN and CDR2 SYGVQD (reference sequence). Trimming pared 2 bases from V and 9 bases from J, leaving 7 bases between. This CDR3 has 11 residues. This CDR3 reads CASSEVDSYTF. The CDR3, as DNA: TGCGCCAGCAGTGAGGTGGATAGCTACACCTTC.

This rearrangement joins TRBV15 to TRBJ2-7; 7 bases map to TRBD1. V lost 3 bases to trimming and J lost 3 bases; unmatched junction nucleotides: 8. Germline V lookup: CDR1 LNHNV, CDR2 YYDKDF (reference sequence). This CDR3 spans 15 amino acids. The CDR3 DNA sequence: TGTGCCACCAGCAGCAAGGGACAGAACTTCTACGAGCAGTACTTC. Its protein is CATSSKGQNFYEQYF.

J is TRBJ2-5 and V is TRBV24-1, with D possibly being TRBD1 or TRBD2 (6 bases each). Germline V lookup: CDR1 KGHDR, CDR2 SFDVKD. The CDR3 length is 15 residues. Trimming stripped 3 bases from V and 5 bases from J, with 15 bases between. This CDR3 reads CATSDTRQGRETQYF. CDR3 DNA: TGTGCCACCAGTGATACTAGGCAGGGGAGGGAGACCCAGTACTTC.

CDR3 protein: CASSGGQSYSGYTF. CDR3 nucleotides: TGTGCCAGCAGCGGGGGACAGAGTTATTCTGGCTACACCTTC. The gene calls are TRBV7-9 and TRBJ1-2; 7 bases match TRBD1. The CDR3 totals 14 residues. Per the germline V gene, CDR1 is SEHNR and CDR2 is FQNEAQ (reference sequence). V was clipped by 5 bases and J by 7 bases; unmatched bases: 10.

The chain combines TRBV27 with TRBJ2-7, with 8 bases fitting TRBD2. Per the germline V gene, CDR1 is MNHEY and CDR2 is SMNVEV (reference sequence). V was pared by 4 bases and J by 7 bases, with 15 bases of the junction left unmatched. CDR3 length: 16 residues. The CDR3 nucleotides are TGTGCCAGCAGTTCCCTGTTTGCGGGAGGACCTTTGGAGCAGTACTTC. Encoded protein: CASSSLFAGGPLEQYF.

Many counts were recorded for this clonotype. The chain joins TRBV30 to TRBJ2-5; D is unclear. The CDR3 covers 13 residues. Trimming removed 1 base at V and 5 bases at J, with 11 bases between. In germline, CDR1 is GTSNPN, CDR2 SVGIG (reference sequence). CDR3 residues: CAWSDNRVETQYF. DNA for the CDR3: TGTGCCTGGAGTGACAACCGAGTTGAGACCCAGTACTTC.

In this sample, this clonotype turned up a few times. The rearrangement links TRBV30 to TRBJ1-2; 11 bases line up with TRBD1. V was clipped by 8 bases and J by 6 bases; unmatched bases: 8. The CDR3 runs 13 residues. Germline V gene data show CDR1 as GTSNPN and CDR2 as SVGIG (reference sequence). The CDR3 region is CAGWTGGSHGYTF. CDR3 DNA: TGTGCCGGATGGACAGGGGGCTCCCATGGCTACACCTTC. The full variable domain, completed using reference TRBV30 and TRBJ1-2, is SQTIHQWPATLVQPVGSPLSLECTVEGTSNPNLYWYRQAAGRGLQLLFYSVGIGQISSEVPQNLSASRPQDRQFILSSKKLLLSDSGFYLCAGWTGGSHGYTFGSGTRLTVV.

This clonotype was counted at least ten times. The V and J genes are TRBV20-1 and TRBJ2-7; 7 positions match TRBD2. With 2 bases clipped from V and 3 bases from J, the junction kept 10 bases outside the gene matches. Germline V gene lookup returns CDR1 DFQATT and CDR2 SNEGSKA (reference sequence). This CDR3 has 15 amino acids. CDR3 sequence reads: CSARYPRRENYEQYF. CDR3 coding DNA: TGCAGTGCTAGATACCCTCGGCGGGAGAACTACGAGCAGTACTTC.

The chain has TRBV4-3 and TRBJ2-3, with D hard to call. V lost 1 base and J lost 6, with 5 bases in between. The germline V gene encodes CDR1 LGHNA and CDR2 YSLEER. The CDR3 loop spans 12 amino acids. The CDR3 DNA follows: TGCGCCAGCAGCCAAGCTCGGGATACGCAGTATTTT. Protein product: CASSQARDTQYF.

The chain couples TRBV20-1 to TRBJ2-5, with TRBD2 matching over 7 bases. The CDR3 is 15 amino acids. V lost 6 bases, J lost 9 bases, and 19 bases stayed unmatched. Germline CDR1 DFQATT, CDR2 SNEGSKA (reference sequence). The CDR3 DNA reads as TGCAGTGCCCTAGACTCCGGGATCCCACGGGGGGCCCAGTACTTC. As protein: CSALDSGIPRGAQYF.

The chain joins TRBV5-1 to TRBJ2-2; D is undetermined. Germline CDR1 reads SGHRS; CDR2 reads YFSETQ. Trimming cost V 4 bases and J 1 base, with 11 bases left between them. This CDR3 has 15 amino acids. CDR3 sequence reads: CASSPGLENTGELFF. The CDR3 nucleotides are TGCGCCAGCAGCCCCGGGCTAGAGAACACCGGGGAGCTGTTTTTT.

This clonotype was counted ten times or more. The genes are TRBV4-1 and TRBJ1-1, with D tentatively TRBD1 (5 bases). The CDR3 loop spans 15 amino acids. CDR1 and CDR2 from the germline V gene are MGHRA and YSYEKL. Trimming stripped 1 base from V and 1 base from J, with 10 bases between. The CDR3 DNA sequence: TGCGCCAGCAGCCAAGGGGGGGTCTGGAACACTGAAGCTTTCTTT. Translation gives CASSQGGVWNTEAFF.

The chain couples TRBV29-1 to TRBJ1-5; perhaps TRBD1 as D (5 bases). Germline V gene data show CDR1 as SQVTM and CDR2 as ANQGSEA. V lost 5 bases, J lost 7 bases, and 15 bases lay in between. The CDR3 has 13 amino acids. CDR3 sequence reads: CSVTGLAGQPQHF. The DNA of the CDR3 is TGCAGCGTTACGGGACTAGCGGGGCAGCCCCAGCATTTT.

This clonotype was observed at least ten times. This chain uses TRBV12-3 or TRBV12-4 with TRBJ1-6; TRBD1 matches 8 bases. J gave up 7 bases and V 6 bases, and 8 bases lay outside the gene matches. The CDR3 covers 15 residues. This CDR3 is CASRADRVYNSPLHF. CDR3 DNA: TGTGCCAGCAGGGCGGACAGGGTGTACAATTCACCCCTCCACTTT.

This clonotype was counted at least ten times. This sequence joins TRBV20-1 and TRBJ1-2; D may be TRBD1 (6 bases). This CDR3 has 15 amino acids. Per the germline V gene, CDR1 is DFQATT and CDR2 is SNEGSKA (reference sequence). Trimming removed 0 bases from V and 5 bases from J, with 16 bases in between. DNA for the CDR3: TGCAGTGCTAGAGAACCTCCCAGGGGCGCTTATGGCTACACCTTC. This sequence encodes CSAREPPRGAYGYTF.

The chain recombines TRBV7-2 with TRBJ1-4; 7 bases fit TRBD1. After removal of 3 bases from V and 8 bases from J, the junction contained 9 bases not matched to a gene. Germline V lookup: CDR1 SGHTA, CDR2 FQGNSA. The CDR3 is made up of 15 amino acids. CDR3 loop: CASSFRTGGGEKLFF. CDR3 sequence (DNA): TGTGCCAGCAGCTTCCGGACAGGAGGGGGGGAAAAACTGTTTTTT.

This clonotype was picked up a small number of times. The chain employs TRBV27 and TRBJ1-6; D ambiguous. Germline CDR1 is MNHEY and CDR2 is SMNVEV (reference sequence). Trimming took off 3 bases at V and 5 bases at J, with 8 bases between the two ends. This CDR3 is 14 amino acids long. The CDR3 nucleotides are TGTGCCAGCAGTTTTTTGGAGCATAATTCACCCCTCCACTTT. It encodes CASSFLEHNSPLHF.

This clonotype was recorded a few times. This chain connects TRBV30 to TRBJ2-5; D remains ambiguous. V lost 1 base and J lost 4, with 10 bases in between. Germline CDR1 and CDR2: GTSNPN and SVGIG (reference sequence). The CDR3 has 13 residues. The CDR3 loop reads CAWSGIVGETQYF. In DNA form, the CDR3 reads TGTGCCTGGAGTGGGATTGTTGGAGAGACCCAGTACTTC. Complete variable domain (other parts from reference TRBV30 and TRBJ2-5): SQTIHQWPATLVQPVGSPLSLECTVEGTSNPNLYWYRQAAGRGLQLLFYSVGIGQISSEVPQNLSASRPQDRQFILSSKKLLLSDSGFYLCAWSGIVGETQYFGPGTRLLVL.

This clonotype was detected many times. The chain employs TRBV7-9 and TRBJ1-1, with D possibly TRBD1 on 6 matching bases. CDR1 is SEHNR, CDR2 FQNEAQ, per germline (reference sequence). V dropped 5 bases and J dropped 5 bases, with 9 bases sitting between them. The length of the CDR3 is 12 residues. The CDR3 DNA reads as TGTGCCAGCAGCGCCGGGACAACTGAAGCTTTCTTT. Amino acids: CASSAGTTEAFF. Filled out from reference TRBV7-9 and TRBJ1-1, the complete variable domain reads DTGVSQNPRHKITKRGQNVTFRCDPISEHNRLYWYRQTLGQGPEFLTYFQNEAQLEKSRLLSDRFSAERPKGSFSTLEIQRTEQGDSAMYLCASSAGTTEAFFGQGTRLTVV.

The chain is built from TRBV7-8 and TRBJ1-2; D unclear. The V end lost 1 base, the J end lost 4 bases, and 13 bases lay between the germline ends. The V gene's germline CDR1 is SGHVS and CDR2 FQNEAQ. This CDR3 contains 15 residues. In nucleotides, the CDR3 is TGTGCCAGCAGCTTAGGCGGGAGCCTTAGCTATGGCTACACCTTC. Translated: CASSLGGSLSYGYTF.